This T cell receptor (beta chain) was captured in a study of OX40 agonist ivuxolimab in advanced cancers. Whole-study context: Prior anti-PD-1, anti-PD-L1 or anti-CTLA-4 therapy was allowed; roughly 40% had some. Whole-study results and caveats: Determination of antigen specificity was not performed for the expanded peripheral T cells.

The germline CDR1 and CDR2 sequences are SGHAT and FQNNGV. The CDR3 totals 16 residues. V shed 5 bases and J shed 4 bases, with 17 bases lying between them. Some clones are missing from TCRdb's copy, which holds only in-frame ones; the method was immunoSEQ multiplex PCR. The sample consists of some 28,000 clones, 75% to 85% of them appearing once. To note about this clone: Its antigen remains unidentified.

The investigators sampled blood at baseline, at cycle 4 day 1, and at cycle 7 day 1. Sequences were derived from CD4+ or CD8+ T cells sorted from blood, sampled in a trial of the OX40 agonist ivuxolimab. The V and J genes are TRBV11-2 and TRBJ2-2; D possibly corresponds to TRBD1 (5 bases). This sequence was found in an adult with an advanced solid tumor such as melanoma, head and neck, liver or kidney cancer. In DNA form, the CDR3 reads TGTGCCAGCAGCGGTAGTCCAGGGCTGGGCACCGGGGAGCTGTTTTTT. This translates into CASSGSPGLGTGELFF.